This T cell receptor (beta chain) was observed in a study of T cells in Graves' hyperthyroidism and ophthalmopathy. About the research overall: Peripheral blood collection took place at initial diagnosis, before any treatment.

Amplified TCR beta CDR3 regions came from RNA transcripts. HTBI primers were used for first-round RT-PCR of the TCR CDR3. TCRdb reprocessed the multiplex PCR reads via MiXCR and lists one record per CDR3 protein. This sample has 300,000 to 450,000 distinct CDR3 sequences, with about 15% found just once. Using about 10 ml of fresh peripheral blood, PBMCs were prepared. Whole-study findings and limits: With a median lead of about 6.9 months before onset, the model predicted ophthalmopathy.

In its sample, this clonotype was seen many times. What it recognizes is unknown. CDR3 length: 14 residues. Between the trimmed V and J ends, which lost 2 bases and 6 bases, there was a span of 13 bases. Looked up from germline, CDR1 is SEHNR and CDR2 is FQNEAQ (reference sequence). The chain joins TRBV7-9 to TRBJ1-2; no definite D call. Sequencing input: blood. This clonotype originated in a woman aged 60-75 years with Graves' hyperthyroidism. CDR3 bases: TGTGCCAGCAGCTTAATAGTGCAGGCCGATGGCTACACCTTC. It specifies CASSLIVQADGYTF.